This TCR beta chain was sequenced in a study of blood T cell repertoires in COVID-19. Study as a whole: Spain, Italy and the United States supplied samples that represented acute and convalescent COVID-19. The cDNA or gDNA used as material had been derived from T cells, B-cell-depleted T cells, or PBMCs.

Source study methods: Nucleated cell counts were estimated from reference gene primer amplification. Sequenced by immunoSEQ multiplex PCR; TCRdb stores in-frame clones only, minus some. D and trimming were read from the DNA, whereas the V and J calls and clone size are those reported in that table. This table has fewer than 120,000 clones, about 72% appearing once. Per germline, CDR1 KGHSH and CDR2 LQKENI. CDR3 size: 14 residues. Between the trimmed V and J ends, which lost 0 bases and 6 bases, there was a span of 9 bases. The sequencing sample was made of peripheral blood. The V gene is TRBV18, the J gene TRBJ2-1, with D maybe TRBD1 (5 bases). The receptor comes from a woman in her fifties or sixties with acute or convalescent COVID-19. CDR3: CASSPPSTANEQFF. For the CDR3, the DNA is TGTGCCAGCTCACCACCGTCGACAGCCAATGAGCAGTTCTTC.